A selection of T cell receptor beta chains follows, all from one sample in a study of shared clonotypes between healthy human individuals. Repertoires were generated with immunoSEQ multiplex PCR, while TCRdb's copy carries only in-frame clones and drops some. Among about 2.4 million clones, more than 90% were seen once, and the ten largest hold roughly 0.15%. Material: naive CD4+ T cells sorted from blood. These receptors came from a man between 18 and 29 years old in good health. CDR3s include the opening cysteine and the closing phenylalanine or tryptophan. A D gene is named only where the DNA matches it firmly.

D gene: NA; V gene: TRBV5-4; J gene: TRBJ2-7; CDR3 DNA: TGTGCCAGCAGCTTGCGGGGGAACTACGAGCAGTACTTC; CDR3 protein: CASSLRGNYEQYF
D gene: NA; V gene: TRBV5-1; J gene: TRBJ1-4; CDR3 DNA: TGCGCCAGCAGCGGGGGGCTGACTAATGAAAAACTGTTTTTT; CDR3 protein: CASSGGLTNEKLFF
D gene: NA; V gene: TRBV11-2; J gene: TRBJ2-3; CDR3 DNA: TGTGCCAGCAGCTTAGATGGGGGAACCACAGATACGCAGTATTTT; CDR3 protein: CASSLDGGTTDTQYF
D gene: NA; V gene: TRBV30; J gene: TRBJ2-4; CDR3 DNA: TGTGCCTGGAGTGTGGGGGGCGCTGAAAACATTCAGTACTTC; CDR3 protein: CAWSVGGAENIQYF
D gene: NA; V gene: TRBV10-3; J gene: TRBJ2-7; CDR3 DNA: TGTGCCATCATGGGGCAGACCTACGAGCAGTACTTC; CDR3 protein: CAIMGQTYEQYF
D gene: NA; V gene: TRBV19; J gene: TRBJ1-6; CDR3 DNA: TGTGCCAGTAGTGGAGGGGACTCTCTGGTTAGTTCACCCCTCCACTTT; CDR3 protein: CASSGGDSLVSSPLHF
D gene: NA; V gene: TRBV14; J gene: TRBJ1-2; CDR3 DNA: TGTGCCAGCAGCCAAGGTTCTTCTGGGTATGGCTACACCTTC; CDR3 protein: CASSQGSSGYGYTF
D gene: NA; V gene: TRBV4-1; J gene: TRBJ1-6; CDR3 DNA: TGCGCCAGCAGCCAAGGCCGGGGGATGCATTCACCCCTCCACTTT; CDR3 protein: CASSQGRGMHSPLHF
D gene: NA; V gene: TRBV9; J gene: TRBJ2-5; CDR3 DNA: TGTGCCAGCAGCGAGGGGGGACTACCTCCCGAGACCCAGTACTTC; CDR3 protein: CASSEGGLPPETQYF
D gene: NA; V gene: TRBV6-5; J gene: TRBJ2-7; CDR3 DNA: TGTGCCACCAGAAGGGACGGAACCTACGAGCAGTACTTC; CDR3 protein: CATRRDGTYEQYF
D gene: NA; V gene: TRBV11-2; J gene: TRBJ2-7; CDR3 DNA: TGTGCCAGCAGCCTCAGGGGCTCCTACGAGCAGTACTTC; CDR3 protein: CASSLRGSYEQYF
D gene: NA; V gene: TRBV28; J gene: TRBJ1-2; CDR3 DNA: TGTGCCAGCCGCAGGGCTAACTATGGCTACACCTTC; CDR3 protein: CASRRANYGYTF
D gene: TRBD2; V gene: TRBV5-6; J gene: TRBJ2-1; CDR3 DNA: TGTGCCAGCAGCGGTATACTAGCGGGAGGGCCTAATGAGCAGTTCTTC; CDR3 protein: CASSGILAGGPNEQFF
D gene: TRBD2; V gene: TRBV10-3; J gene: TRBJ2-7; CDR3 DNA: TGTGCCTGCGGAGGACTAGCGGGTACCTACGAGCAGTACTTC; CDR3 protein: CACGGLAGTYEQYF